The subject of this entry is one TCR beta chain. TCRdb's table, derived via immunoSEQ multiplex PCR, lists solely in-frame clones and lacks some. The data hold some 170,000 clones, with 65% to 85% observed a single time. This sample was taken from a study of blood T cell repertoires in COVID-19. There are 13 residues in the CDR3. The germline gives CDR1 LNHDA, CDR2 SQIVND (reference sequence). The ends lost 8 bases at V and 0 bases at J; junction bases unmatched: 1. The genes are TRBV19 and TRBJ1-1; TRBD1 matches at 9 bases. The sequence was obtained from a man in his sixties with active or convalescent COVID-19. The sample consisted of peripheral blood. CDR3 loop: CASGTGMNTEAFF. The CDR3 DNA reads TGTGCCAGTGGGACAGGGATGAACACTGAAGCTTTCTTT.